The 30 T cell receptor beta chains below come from one sample, sequenced in a study of shared clonotypes between healthy human individuals. Assay used: immunoSEQ multiplex PCR; TCRdb lists only in-frame clones, some missing. The sample contains millions of clones, 90% to 95% of which appear only once. CD45RO-negative, CCR7-selected cells formed the naive CD8 fraction, which excluded terminally differentiated effector memory CD45RA+ cells. Material: naive CD8+ T cells from PBMCs. These receptors were obtained from a man aged 18-30 years in good health. Some clones in this sample may be carry-over from other donors' samples.

This CDR3 reads CASSPHFKGGPQHF. CDR3 sequence (DNA): TGTGCCAGCAGCCCACACTTCAAAGGAGGCCCCCAGCATTTT. V is TRBV9 and J is TRBJ1-5; D ambiguous. The CDR3 has 14 amino acids. Germline V lookup: CDR1 SGDLS, CDR2 YYNGEE. Trimming shortened V by 4 bases and J by 10 bases, and 18 bases separated the two germline ends.

The chain carries TRBV10-2 and TRBJ1-2, with D maybe TRBD1 (5 bases). This CDR3 contains 19 residues. The V end lost 3 bases, the J end lost 5 bases, and 28 bases lay between the germline ends. In germline, CDR1 is WSHSY, CDR2 SAAADI. This CDR3 is CASSDREQERRHPSYGYTF. CDR3 sequence (DNA): TGCGCCAGCAGTGACCGAGAACAGGAGCGTCGACATCCTTCGTATGGCTACACCTTC.

The genes are TRBV9 and TRBJ2-1; 8 nucleotides line up with TRBD2. The ends lost 0 bases at V and 7 bases at J; junction bases unmatched: 12. The CDR3 extends over 17 amino acids. CDR1 SGDLS and CDR2 YYNGEE come from the germline V gene. CDR3 region: CASSVDLGLGLGNEQFF. As DNA, the CDR3 is TGTGCCAGCAGCGTAGATTTGGGACTAGGTCTTGGGAATGAGCAGTTCTTC.

V is TRBV29-1 and J is TRBJ1-3, with D unclear. With 6 bases removed from V and 5 bases from J, the gap between germline ends came to 8 bases. This CDR3 has 11 residues. Per the germline V gene, CDR1 is SQVTM and CDR2 is ANQGSEA. CDR3 in DNA: TGCAGCGTAAGACTCAGAAACACCATATATTTT. As protein: CSVRLRNTIYF.

The chain joins TRBV19 to TRBJ2-2; TRBD2 aligns across 8 bases. The germline gives CDR1 LNHDA, CDR2 SQIVND (reference sequence). The CDR3 has 13 amino acids. Here the CDR3 reads CASRTSSTGELFF. CDR3 coding DNA: TGTGCTAGCAGGACTAGCAGCACCGGGGAGCTGTTTTTT.

The CDR3 nucleotides read TGCGCCAGCAGCTTGTGGCGGGACGCCTCCTACAATGAGCAGTTCTTC. It is translated as CASSLWRDASYNEQFF. V and J are TRBV5-1 and TRBJ2-1, with a weak D call TRBD2 (6 bases). This CDR3 is built from 16 residues. Germline CDR1 and CDR2: SGHRS and YFSETQ. V gave up 1 base and J gave up 0 bases, with 11 bases separating them.

J is TRBJ1-2 and V is TRBV5-1; 9 bases align to TRBD1. The CDR3 length is 17 residues. From germline, CDR1 is SGHRS and CDR2 YFSETQ. V dropped 2 bases and J dropped 7; count of bases not matched to a gene: 15. Here the CDR3 reads CASSFTGGQGEFSGYTF. CDR3 coding DNA: TGCGCCAGCAGCTTTACTGGGGGACAGGGAGAATTCTCTGGCTACACCTTC.

The chain carries TRBV4-3 and TRBJ2-7; D might be TRBD1 (6 bases). This CDR3 is 15 amino acids long. Trimming removed 0 bases at V and 4 bases at J, with 13 bases between. CDR1 is LGHNA and CDR2 is YSLEER in the germline V gene. CDR3 loop: CASSQDEGGMYEQYF. The CDR3, as DNA: TGCGCCAGCAGCCAAGACGAAGGGGGTATGTACGAGCAGTACTTC.

This clone has a single count. This chain joins TRBV9 and TRBJ2-6; the D is unclear. Trimming cost V 4 bases and J 0 bases, with 11 bases left between them. The germline CDR1 and CDR2 sequences are SGDLS and YYNGEE. The CDR3 is 16 residues long. CDR3: CASSSRALSGANVLTF. The CDR3 region has the DNA TGTGCCAGCAGCTCCCGCGCCCTCTCTGGGGCCAACGTCCTGACTTTC.

This chain connects TRBV15 to TRBJ2-5; D is possibly TRBD1 (5 bases). The CDR3 runs 14 residues. CDR1 and CDR2 from the germline V gene are LNHNV and YYDKDF (reference sequence). V gave up 0 bases and J gave up 4 bases, with 9 bases separating them. CDR3 DNA: TGTGCCACCAGCAGAGATTTTCAGGGAGAGACCCAGTACTTC. It yields the protein CATSRDFQGETQYF.

The J gene is TRBJ2-4, the V gene TRBV7-9; 7 positions match TRBD1. J was trimmed by 0 bases and V by 2 bases; bases with no gene match: 10. The CDR3 covers 18 residues. Germline CDR1 reads SEHNR; CDR2 reads FQNEAQ (reference sequence). The CDR3 DNA follows: TGTGCCAGCAGCTTAAAAGGGGGCTCTATGATAGCCAAAAACATTCAGTACTTC. It codes for CASSLKGGSMIAKNIQYF.

This clone was seen only once. This chain joins TRBV7-8 and TRBJ2-7; tentatively, D is TRBD1 (6 bases). Between the trimmed V and J ends, which lost 4 bases and 6 bases, there was a span of 13 bases. The CDR3 has 13 residues. Germline CDR1 SGHVS, CDR2 FQNEAQ. CDR3 protein: CASSSGHRSEQYF. The CDR3 DNA follows: TGTGCCAGCAGCTCGGGACATCGGTCCGAGCAGTACTTC.

Points on this clone: The sample holds other DNA sequences that translate to the same CDR3. The gene calls are TRBV9 and TRBJ2-7; no firm D call. Between the trimmed V and J ends, which lost 0 bases and 7 bases, there was a span of 8 bases. The germline CDR1 and CDR2 sequences are SGDLS and YYNGEE. CDR3 length equals 12 residues. The CDR3 here is CASSVGGAEQYF. CDR3 nucleotides: TGTGCCAGCAGCGTAGGGGGTGCGGAGCAGTACTTC.

This clone was recorded only once. This rearrangement joins TRBV9 to TRBJ1-3; D is possibly TRBD1 (5 bases). Trimming cost V 0 bases and J 4 bases, with 14 bases left between them. From germline, CDR1 is SGDLS and CDR2 YYNGEE. CDR3 length equals 16 residues. The CDR3 region is CASSVGGGLSGNTIYF. CDR3 bases: TGTGCCAGCAGCGTAGGTGGGGGGTTGTCCGGAAACACCATATATTTT.

The chain is built from TRBV7-8 and TRBJ2-5; D may be TRBD1 or TRBD2 (6 bases each). This CDR3 comprises 15 residues. V was cut by 1 base and J by 7 bases, with 16 bases left in between. Germline-derived CDR1 and CDR2 are SGHVS and FQNEAQ. CDR3: CASSLVRPGAGTQYF. In DNA, the CDR3 is TGTGCCAGCAGCTTAGTCCGGCCGGGGGCGGGGACCCAGTACTTC.

This clone appeared a few times. Distinct nucleotide sequences in the sample also encode this CDR3. The V and J genes are TRBV27 and TRBJ2-7, with D tentatively TRBD1 or TRBD2 (5 bases each). The ends were cut back, 4 bases at V and 0 bases at J, with 7 bases in the middle. Germline V gene sequence: CDR1 MNHEY, CDR2 SMNVEV (reference sequence). The CDR3 consists of 13 residues. The CDR3 sequence is CASSWGISYEQYF. CDR3 nucleotides: TGTGCCAGCAGTTGGGGGATCTCCTACGAGCAGTACTTC.

J is TRBJ1-1 and V is TRBV19; 7 nucleotides match TRBD1. The CDR3 loop spans 13 amino acids. Unmatched junction bases numbered 5, after V lost 10 bases and J lost 0 bases. From germline, CDR1 is LNHDA and CDR2 SQIVND (reference sequence). The CDR3 protein is CATRDSVNTEAFF. Written as DNA, the CDR3 is TGTGCCACAAGGGACAGCGTGAACACTGAAGCTTTCTTT.

The chain recombines TRBV4-1 with TRBJ1-6; the D gene is possibly TRBD1 (5 bases). Germline CDR1 is MGHRA and CDR2 is YSYEKL. The CDR3 is 17 residues long. V was cut by 0 bases and J by 0 bases, with 9 bases left in between. This chain's CDR3 is CASSQDGGASYNSPLHF. The CDR3, as DNA: TGCGCCAGCAGCCAAGACGGCGGGGCCTCCTATAATTCACCCCTCCACTTT.

This clone was recorded only once. This specimen includes other DNA sequences encoding the same CDR3. The chain recombines TRBV7-2 with TRBJ2-1; 8 bases are shared with TRBD1. Trimming took 3 bases from V and 5 from J; bases not matched to a gene: 3. The CDR3 is 14 residues long. CDR1 and CDR2 from the germline V gene are SGHTA and FQGNSA. The CDR3 DNA reads as TGTGCCAGCAGCTTGCGACAGGGGAACAATGAGCAGTTCTTC. It codes for CASSLRQGNNEQFF. Looking up the rest from reference TRBV7-2 and TRBJ2-1 gives the full variable domain: GAGVSQSPSNKVTEKGKDVELRCDPISGHTALYWYRQSLGQGLEFLIYFQGNSAPDKSGLPSDRFSAERTGGSVSTLTIQRTQQEDSAVYLCASSLRQGNNEQFFGPGTRLTVL.

The chain employs TRBV19 and TRBJ2-1, with TRBD1 matching 10 bases. Germline-derived CDR1 and CDR2 are LNHDA and SQIVND (reference sequence). The CDR3 contains 16 residues. The J segment lost 2 bases and the V segment lost 3 bases, leaving 4 bases of the junction unmatched. CDR3 in amino acids: CASSIFGQGAYNEQFF. The CDR3 DNA reads as TGTGCCAGTAGTATCTTCGGACAGGGGGCCTACAATGAGCAGTTCTTC.

CDR3 in DNA: TGTGCCTGGAGTGTACTAAGCCAAAGGGCGAAGGAGCTGTTTTTT. It is translated as CAWSVLSQRAKELFF. The chain combines TRBV30 with TRBJ2-2; D is undetermined. The CDR3 has 15 residues. V gave up 0 bases and J gave up 10 bases, with 18 bases separating them. Germline CDR1 and CDR2: GTSNPN and SVGIG (reference sequence). Full variable domain (missing parts from reference TRBV30 and TRBJ2-2): SQTIHQWPATLVQPVGSPLSLECTVEGTSNPNLYWYRQAAGRGLQLLFYSVGIGQISSEVPQNLSASRPQDRQFILSSKKLLLSDSGFYLCAWSVLSQRAKELFFGEGSRLTVL.

The gene calls are TRBV19 and TRBJ2-7; 10 bases fit TRBD2. V shed 3 bases and J 4 bases; nucleotides not matched to a gene: 6. This CDR3 contains 15 residues. Germline V lookup: CDR1 LNHDA, CDR2 SQIVND (reference sequence). CDR3 residues: CASSITSGAFYEQYF. As DNA, the CDR3 is TGTGCCAGTAGTATTACTAGCGGGGCCTTTTACGAGCAGTACTTC.

J is TRBJ2-1 and V is TRBV29-1, with D perhaps assigned TRBD1 or TRBD2 (5 bases each). The germline V gene encodes CDR1 SQVTM and CDR2 ANQGSEA. V was shortened by 6 bases and J by 3 bases, with 18 bases between the two germline ends. The CDR3 has 15 residues. The CDR3 sequence is CSVSVRGGYYNEQFF. Here the CDR3 DNA reads TGCAGCGTCTCAGTTAGGGGCGGGTACTACAATGAGCAGTTCTTC.

The chain joins TRBV9 to TRBJ2-2; D could derive from TRBD1 or TRBD2 (5 bases each). V was trimmed by 3 bases and J by 7 bases, leaving 16 bases between them. CDR1 and CDR2 (germline): SGDLS, YYNGEE. The CDR3 length is 15 residues. CDR3 in amino acids: CASSARDGIYGELFF. CDR3 nucleotide sequence: TGTGCCAGCAGCGCCCGGGACGGGATTTACGGGGAGCTGTTTTTT.

To note about this clone: This same CDR3 is encoded by further DNA sequences in the sample. The rearrangement uses TRBV9 and TRBJ2-3; TRBD1 might be the D (5 bases). The CDR3 is 15 residues long. The V and J ends lost 0 bases and 0 bases respectively, with 8 bases between them. The germline CDR1 and CDR2 sequences are SGDLS and YYNGEE. The CDR3: CASSVAGRSTDTQYF. CDR3 DNA: TGTGCCAGCAGCGTAGCAGGGCGAAGCACAGATACGCAGTATTTT.

The chain is built from TRBV27 and TRBJ2-4; D is ambiguous. The CDR3 contains 15 residues. Between the trimmed V and J ends, which lost 6 bases and 0 bases, there was a span of 12 bases. Germline values: CDR1 MNHEY, CDR2 SMNVEV (reference sequence). The CDR3 is CASSPTRVAKNIQYF. DNA of the CDR3: TGTGCCAGCAGCCCGACAAGGGTAGCCAAAAACATTCAGTACTTC.

V gene TRBV27 combines with J gene TRBJ1-3; D not resolved. V lost 3 bases to trimming and J lost 4 bases, with 13 bases between them. The CDR3 length is 15 residues. Germline V gene sequence: CDR1 MNHEY, CDR2 SMNVEV (reference sequence). The CDR3 DNA is TGTGCCAGCAGTTTGTCGCATGGGGTGGGAAACACCATATATTTT. Its translation: CASSLSHGVGNTIYF.

This chain links TRBV27 with TRBJ2-1; 8 positions agree with TRBD2. The CDR3 spans 17 residues. V was clipped by 2 bases and J by 0 bases; unmatched bases: 6. Germline assignment: CDR1 MNHEY and CDR2 SMNVEV (reference sequence). CDR3 bases: TGTGCCAGCAGTTTAGATCCTAGCGGGTTCTCCTACAATGAGCAGTTCTTC. Translating it yields CASSLDPSGFSYNEQFF.

The rearrangement links TRBV28 to TRBJ1-5; TRBD1 might be the D (5 bases). Trimming stripped 4 bases from V and 0 bases from J, with 16 bases between. The CDR3 totals 17 residues. CDR1 is MDHEN, CDR2 SYDVKM, per germline. The CDR3 region is CASSSLGHFYSNQPQHF. The CDR3 DNA sequence: TGTGCCAGCAGTTCCCTCGGACACTTCTATAGCAATCAGCCCCAGCATTTT. The full variable domain, its missing parts supplied by reference TRBV28 and TRBJ1-5, is DVKVTQSSRYLVKRTGEKVFLECVQDMDHENMFWYRQDPGLGLRLIYFSYDVKMKEKGDIPEGYSVSREKKERFSLILESASTNQTSMYLCASSSLGHFYSNQPQHFGDGTRLSIL.

V and J are TRBV4-2 and TRBJ2-3, with 8 positions matching TRBD2. The germline V gene has CDR1 LGHNA and CDR2 YNFKEQ. V gave up 0 bases and J gave up 0 bases; unmatched junction bases: 5. CDR3 length: 17 residues. The CDR3 sequence is CASSQDRASGSTDTQYF. In nucleotides, the CDR3 is TGTGCCAGCAGCCAAGATCGGGCTAGCGGGAGCACAGATACGCAGTATTTT.